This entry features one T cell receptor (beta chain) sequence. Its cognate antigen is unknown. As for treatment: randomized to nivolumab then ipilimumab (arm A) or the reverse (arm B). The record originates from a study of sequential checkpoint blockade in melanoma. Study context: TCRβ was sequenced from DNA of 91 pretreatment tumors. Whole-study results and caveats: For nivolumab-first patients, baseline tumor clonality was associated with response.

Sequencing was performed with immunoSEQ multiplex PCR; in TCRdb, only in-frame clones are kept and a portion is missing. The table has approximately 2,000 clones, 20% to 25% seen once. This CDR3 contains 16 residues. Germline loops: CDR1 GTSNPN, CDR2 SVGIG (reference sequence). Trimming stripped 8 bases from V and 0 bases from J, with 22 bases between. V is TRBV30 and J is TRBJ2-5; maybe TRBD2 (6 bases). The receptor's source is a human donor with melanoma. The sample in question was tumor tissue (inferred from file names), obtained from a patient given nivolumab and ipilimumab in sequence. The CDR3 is CAHGGPLVLYQETQYF. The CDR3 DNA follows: TGTGCCCACGGGGGACCTCTGGTCCTCTACCAAGAGACCCAGTACTTC.